Following are 20 T cell receptor beta chains from one sample sequenced in a study of CD8+ T cells in alopecia areata. Sequencing used cDNA as its template, made by extracting RNA and reverse transcribing it. The protocol was immunoSEQ multiplex PCR, while the TCRdb copy is restricted to in-frame clones and leaves out a portion. The top ten clones hold roughly 0.93% of a sample with about 250,000 clones, 60% of them seen once. Noted treatment: oral pan-JAK inhibitor, 5-10 mg twice daily. Specimen: CD4+ T cells sorted from blood, collected around week 52, from a patient treated with tofacitinib. The source of these receptors is a human donor with alopecia areata.

This clone has just a few counts. J is TRBJ2-5 and V is TRBV29-1, with 10 bases matching TRBD2. The CDR3 sequence is 16 residues long. Germline assignment: CDR1 SQVTM and CDR2 ANQGSEA. V dropped 3 bases and J dropped 4; count of bases not matched to a gene: 11. This chain's CDR3 is CSVDGLAGASAETQYF. The CDR3 coding sequence is TGCAGCGTTGACGGGCTAGCGGGGGCCTCTGCAGAGACCCAGTACTTC.

V usage is TRBV4-3 and J usage is TRBJ2-2; D not resolved. CDR3 length: 16 amino acids. Trimming took off 2 bases at V and 5 bases at J, with 15 bases between the two ends. From germline, CDR1 is LGHNA and CDR2 YSLEER. The CDR3: CASSQLLGIGTGELFF. The CDR3 coding sequence is TGCGCCAGCAGCCAATTACTGGGAATAGGTACCGGGGAGCTGTTTTTT.

The chain is built from TRBV30 and TRBJ1-1; D uncertain. Looked up from germline, CDR1 is GTSNPN and CDR2 is SVGIG (reference sequence). CDR3 length equals 11 residues. Trimming took 7 bases from V and 3 from J, leaving 9 bases between them. The CDR3 spells CAYSRDTEAFF. CDR3 sequence (DNA): TGTGCCTACTCGCGGGACACTGAAGCTTTCTTT.

This rearrangement joins TRBV2 to TRBJ2-7, with D uncertain. The CDR3 covers 11 residues. Trimming stripped 9 bases from V and 2 bases from J, with 8 bases between. Looked up from germline, CDR1 is SNHLY and CDR2 is FYNNEI. CDR3 in amino acids: CASTNTYEQYF. CDR3 nucleotides: TGTGCCAGTACGAACACCTACGAGCAGTACTTC.

The count of this clone is one. The V gene is TRBV5-1, the J gene TRBJ1-2, with 10 bases fitting TRBD1. The CDR3 sequence is 13 residues long. CDR1 SGHRS and CDR2 YFSETQ come from the germline V gene. The J segment lost 6 bases and the V segment lost 4 bases, leaving 3 bases of the junction unmatched. CDR3 DNA: TGCGCCAGCAGCCACGGGACAGGGGATGGCTACACCTTC. Its translation: CASSHGTGDGYTF.

This clone was counted ten times or more. The chain carries TRBV14 and TRBJ2-3; D unresolved. Trimming cost V 3 bases and J 7 bases, with 5 bases left between them. This CDR3 region has 11 residues. Germline V gene lookup returns CDR1 SGHDN and CDR2 FVKESK. CDR3 in amino acids: CASSQRNTQYF. The CDR3 DNA sequence: TGTGCCAGCAGCCAGAGGAATACGCAGTATTTT.

The V and J genes are TRBV29-1 and TRBJ2-1; 7 bases map to TRBD2. This CDR3 is built from 11 residues. The germline CDR1 and CDR2 sequences are SQVTM and ANQGSEA. V dropped 7 bases and J dropped 12; count of bases not matched to a gene: 9. DNA of the CDR3: TGCAGCGGGGACTATGGCGTGGGGCAGTTCTTC. Residues: CSGDYGVGQFF.

The CDR3 region has the DNA TGCAGCGTTCAAAACCGGGACGGAGAAAAACTGTTTTTT. This gives the protein CSVQNRDGEKLFF. This chain links TRBV29-1 with TRBJ1-4, with D possibly TRBD1 on 5 matching bases. The V gene lost 5 bases and the J gene lost 8 bases, with 15 bases spanning the gap. From germline, CDR1 is SQVTM and CDR2 ANQGSEA. This CDR3 has 13 residues.

This clone was seen repeatedly, ten times or more. This chain uses TRBV7-9 with TRBJ2-3; 9 bases match TRBD1. Unmatched junction bases numbered 9, after V lost 5 bases and J lost 3 bases. CDR1 and CDR2 from the germline V gene are SEHNR and FQNEAQ (reference sequence). This CDR3 region has 16 residues. In nucleotides, the CDR3 is TGTGCCAGCAGCACGGGGACAGGGCTTGGTACAGATACGCAGTATTTT. It encodes CASSTGTGLGTDTQYF.

This chain uses TRBV7-9 with TRBJ1-5; D is undetermined. CDR3 length equals 14 residues. CDR1 and CDR2 (germline): SEHNR, FQNEAQ (reference sequence). With 5 bases removed from V and 2 bases from J, the gap between germline ends came to 10 bases. The CDR3 sequence: CASSPAMGNQPQHF. The CDR3 bases are TGTGCCAGCAGCCCCGCCATGGGCAATCAGCCCCAGCATTTT.

The genes are TRBV6-4 and TRBJ2-7, with 10 bases matching TRBD1. V shed 7 bases, J shed 4 bases, and the junction held 4 bases outside the gene matches. The CDR3 has 13 residues. CDR1 and CDR2 from the germline V gene are MRHNA and SNTAGT. The CDR3 coding sequence is TGTGCCAGCATCCGGACAGGGGGATACGAGCAGTACTTC. Translated: CASIRTGGYEQYF.

This clone was counted between two and nine times. The chain is built from TRBV7-2 and TRBJ2-7; D not certain. The CDR3 length is 15 residues. The germline V gene has CDR1 SGHTA and CDR2 FQGNSA. The V gene lost 4 bases and the J gene lost 3 bases, with 16 bases spanning the gap. The CDR3 DNA reads TGTGCCAGCAGCTCCTCGGGTAGCAGGAGCTACGAGCAGTACTTC. It codes for CASSSSGSRSYEQYF.

This clone was seen only a few times. The rearrangement links TRBV4-1 to TRBJ1-2; unclear D gene. Germline V gene lookup returns CDR1 MGHRA and CDR2 YSYEKL. CDR3 length: 15 residues. The germline V and J ends were trimmed by 2 bases and 2 bases, with 12 bases remaining between them. The chain's CDR3 is CASSQFADINYGYTF. CDR3 nucleotide sequence: TGCGCCAGCAGCCAATTCGCGGATATCAACTATGGCTACACCTTC.

This chain uses TRBV6-5 with TRBJ1-6; D is unresolved. CDR3 length: 12 residues. Germline loops: CDR1 MNHEY, CDR2 SVGAGI. Trimming removed 5 bases at V and 2 bases at J, with 1 base between. The CDR3 sequence is CASSPYNSPLHF. The CDR3 coding sequence is TGTGCCAGCAGTCCCTATAATTCACCCCTCCACTTT.

The gene calls are TRBV9 and TRBJ2-5; D remains ambiguous. The CDR3 sequence is 13 residues long. Trimming took 0 bases from V and 5 from J, leaving 8 bases between them. Germline CDR1 and CDR2: SGDLS and YYNGEE. The CDR3 nucleotides read TGTGCCAGCAGCGTAGAGGGTCGGGAGACCCAGTACTTC. Translating it yields CASSVEGRETQYF.

The chain recombines TRBV2 with TRBJ2-5; 7 positions agree with TRBD2. The CDR3 contains 13 residues. J was trimmed by 7 bases and V by 6 bases; bases with no gene match: 8. Per germline, CDR1 SNHLY and CDR2 FYNNEI. The CDR3: CASRRTSIWTQYF. The DNA for the CDR3 is TGTGCCAGCAGGAGGACTAGTATCTGGACCCAGTACTTC.

CDR3 sequence (DNA): TGTGCCAGCAGAGCGAGGGAGACCGGGGAGCTGTTTTTT. Residues: CASRARETGELFF. The gene calls are TRBV6-5 and TRBJ2-2; perhaps TRBD2 as D (5 bases). The germline gives CDR1 MNHEY, CDR2 SVGAGI. The V end lost 6 bases, the J end lost 5 bases, and 10 bases lay between the germline ends. There are 13 residues in the CDR3.

This chain joins TRBV29-1 and TRBJ2-1, with TRBD1 matching over 9 bases. The CDR3 is 13 amino acids. CDR1 and CDR2 from the germline V gene are SQVTM and ANQGSEA. The J segment lost 8 bases and the V segment lost 5 bases, leaving 7 bases of the junction unmatched. Written as DNA, the CDR3 is TGCAGCGTTTTTGGGACAGGGAATGATGAGCAGTTCTTC. Translation gives CSVFGTGNDEQFF.

The chain joins TRBV2 to TRBJ2-5; 7 bases align to TRBD1. CDR3 length equals 14 residues. V dropped 7 bases and J dropped 4; count of bases not matched to a gene: 9. Germline values: CDR1 SNHLY, CDR2 FYNNEI. CDR3 residues: CASTRRDRSETQYF. The CDR3 DNA reads as TGTGCCAGCACCCGACGGGACAGATCAGAGACCCAGTACTTC.

The chain is built from TRBV6-5 and TRBJ2-2, with 7 positions matching TRBD2. The V gene end was trimmed by 0 bases and the J gene end by 8 bases; junction bases not matched to a gene: 9. Germline CDR1 MNHEY, CDR2 SVGAGI. The CDR3 extends over 16 amino acids. The CDR3 region has the DNA TGTGCCAGCAGTTACTCGAGACTAGCAGCTTCGGGGGAGCTGTTTTTT. The encoded protein is CASSYSRLAASGELFF.